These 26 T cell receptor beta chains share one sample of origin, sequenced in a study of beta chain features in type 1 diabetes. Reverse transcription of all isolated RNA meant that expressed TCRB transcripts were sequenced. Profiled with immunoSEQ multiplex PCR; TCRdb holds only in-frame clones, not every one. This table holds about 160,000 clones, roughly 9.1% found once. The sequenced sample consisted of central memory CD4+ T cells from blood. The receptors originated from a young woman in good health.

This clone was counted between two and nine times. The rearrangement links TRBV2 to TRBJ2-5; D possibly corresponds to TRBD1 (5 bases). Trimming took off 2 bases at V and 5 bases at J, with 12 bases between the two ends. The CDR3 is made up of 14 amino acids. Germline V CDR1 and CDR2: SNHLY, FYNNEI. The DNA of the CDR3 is TGTGCCAGCAGTGAAAGGGGAATTGTGGAGACCCAGTACTTC. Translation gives CASSERGIVETQYF.

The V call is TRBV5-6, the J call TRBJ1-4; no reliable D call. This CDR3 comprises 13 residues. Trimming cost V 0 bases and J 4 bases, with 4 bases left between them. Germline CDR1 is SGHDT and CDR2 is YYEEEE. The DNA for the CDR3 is TGTGCCAGCAGCTTGGGCGGTAATGAAAAACTGTTTTTT. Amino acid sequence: CASSLGGNEKLFF.

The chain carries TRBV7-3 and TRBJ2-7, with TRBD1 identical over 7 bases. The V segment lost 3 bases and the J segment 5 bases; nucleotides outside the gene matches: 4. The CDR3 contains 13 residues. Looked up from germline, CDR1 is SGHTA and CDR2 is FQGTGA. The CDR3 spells CASSFQGGHEQYF. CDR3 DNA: TGTGCCAGCAGCTTCCAAGGGGGCCACGAGCAGTACTTC.

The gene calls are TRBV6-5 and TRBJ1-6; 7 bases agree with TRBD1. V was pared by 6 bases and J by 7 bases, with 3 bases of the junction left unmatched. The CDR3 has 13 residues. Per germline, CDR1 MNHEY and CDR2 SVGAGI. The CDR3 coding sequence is TGTGCCAGCAGGCCGACAGGGAATTCACCCCTCCACTTT. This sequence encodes CASRPTGNSPLHF.

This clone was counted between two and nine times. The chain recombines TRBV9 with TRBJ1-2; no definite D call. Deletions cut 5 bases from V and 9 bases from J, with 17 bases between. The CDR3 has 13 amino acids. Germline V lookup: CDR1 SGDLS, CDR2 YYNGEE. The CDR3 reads CASSDQPPGSYTF. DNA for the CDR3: TGTGCCAGCAGTGACCAGCCGCCCGGGAGCTACACCTTC.

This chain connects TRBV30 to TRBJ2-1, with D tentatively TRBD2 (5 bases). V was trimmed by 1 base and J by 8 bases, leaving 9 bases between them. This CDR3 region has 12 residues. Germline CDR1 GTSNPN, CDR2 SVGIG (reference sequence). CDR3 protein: CAWSADWDEQFF. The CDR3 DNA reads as TGTGCCTGGAGTGCGGACTGGGATGAGCAGTTCTTC. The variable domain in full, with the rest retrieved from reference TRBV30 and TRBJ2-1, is SQTIHQWPATLVQPVGSPLSLECTVEGTSNPNLYWYRQAAGRGLQLLFYSVGIGQISSEVPQNLSASRPQDRQFILSSKKLLLSDSGFYLCAWSADWDEQFFGPGTRLTVL.

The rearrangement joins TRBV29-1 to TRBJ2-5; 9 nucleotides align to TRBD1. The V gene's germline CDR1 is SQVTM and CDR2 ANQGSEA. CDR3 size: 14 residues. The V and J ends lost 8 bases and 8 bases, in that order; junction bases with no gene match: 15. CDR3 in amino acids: CSTPGQGTRDTQYF. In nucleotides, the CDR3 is TGCAGCACGCCGGGACAGGGAACAAGAGATACCCAGTACTTC.

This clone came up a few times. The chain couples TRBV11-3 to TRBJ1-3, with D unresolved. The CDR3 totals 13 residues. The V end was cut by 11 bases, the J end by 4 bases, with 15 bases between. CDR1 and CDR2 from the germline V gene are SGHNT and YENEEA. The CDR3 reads CASSGVAGNTIYF. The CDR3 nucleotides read TGTGCCTCATCCGGGGTTGCCGGAAACACCATATATTTT. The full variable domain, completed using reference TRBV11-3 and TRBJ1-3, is EAGVVQSPRYKIIEKKQPVAFWCNPISGHNTLYWYLQNLGQGPELLIRYENEEAVDDSQLPKDRFSAERLKGVDSTLKIQPAELGDSAVYLCASSGVAGNTIYFGEGSWLTVV.

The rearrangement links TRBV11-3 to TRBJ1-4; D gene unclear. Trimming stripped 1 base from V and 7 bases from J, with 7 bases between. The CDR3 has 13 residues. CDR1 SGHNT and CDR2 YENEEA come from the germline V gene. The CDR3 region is CASSLGSGEKLFF. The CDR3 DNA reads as TGTGCCAGCAGCTTAGGATCGGGTGAAAAACTGTTTTTT.

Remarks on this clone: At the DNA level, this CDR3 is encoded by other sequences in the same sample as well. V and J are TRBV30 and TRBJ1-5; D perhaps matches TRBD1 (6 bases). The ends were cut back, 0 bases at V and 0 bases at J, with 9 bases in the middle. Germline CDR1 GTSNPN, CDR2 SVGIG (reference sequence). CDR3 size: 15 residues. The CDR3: CAWSVGQYSNQPQHF. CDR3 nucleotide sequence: TGTGCCTGGAGTGTAGGACAGTATAGCAATCAGCCCCAGCATTTT.

The CDR3 DNA reads TGCGCCAGCAGCTTGGCCGGGATACGGGGCACCGGGGAGCTGTTTTTT. Protein sequence: CASSLAGIRGTGELFF. This sequence joins TRBV5-1 and TRBJ2-2; TRBD2 might be the D (5 bases). Trimming took off 0 bases at V and 4 bases at J, with 13 bases between the two ends. Germline V gives CDR1 SGHRS, CDR2 YFSETQ. The CDR3 is 16 residues long.

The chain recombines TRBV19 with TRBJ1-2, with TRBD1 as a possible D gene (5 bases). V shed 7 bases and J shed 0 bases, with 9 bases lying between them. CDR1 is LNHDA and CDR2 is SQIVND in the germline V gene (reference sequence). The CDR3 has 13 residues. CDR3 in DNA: TGTGCCAGTACAGGGAAAACTAACTATGGCTACACCTTC. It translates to CASTGKTNYGYTF.

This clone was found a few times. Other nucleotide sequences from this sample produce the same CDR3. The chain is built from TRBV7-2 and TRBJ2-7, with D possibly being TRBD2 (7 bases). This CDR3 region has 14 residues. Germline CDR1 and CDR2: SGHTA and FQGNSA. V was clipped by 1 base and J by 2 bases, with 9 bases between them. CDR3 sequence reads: CASSLGGGPYEQYF. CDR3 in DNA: TGTGCCAGCAGCTTAGGGGGGGGCCCCTACGAGCAGTACTTC. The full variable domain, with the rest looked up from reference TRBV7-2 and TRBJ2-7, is GAGVSQSPSNKVTEKGKDVELRCDPISGHTALYWYRQSLGQGLEFLIYFQGNSAPDKSGLPSDRFSAERTGGSVSTLTIQRTQQEDSAVYLCASSLGGGPYEQYFGPGTRLTVT.

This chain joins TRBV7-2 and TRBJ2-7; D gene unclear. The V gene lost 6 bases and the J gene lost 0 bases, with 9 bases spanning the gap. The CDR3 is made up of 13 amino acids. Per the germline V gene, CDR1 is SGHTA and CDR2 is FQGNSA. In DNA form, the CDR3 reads TGTGCCAGCAGGGGCCCCAGCTCCTACGAGCAGTACTTC. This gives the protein CASRGPSSYEQYF.

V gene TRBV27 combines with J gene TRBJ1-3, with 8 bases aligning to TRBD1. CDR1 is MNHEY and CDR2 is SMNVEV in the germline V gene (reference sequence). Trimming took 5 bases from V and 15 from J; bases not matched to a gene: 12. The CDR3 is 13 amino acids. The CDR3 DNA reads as TGTGCCAGCAGTCCCATGGGACAGGCTGCTAAATATTTT. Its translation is CASSPMGQAAKYF.

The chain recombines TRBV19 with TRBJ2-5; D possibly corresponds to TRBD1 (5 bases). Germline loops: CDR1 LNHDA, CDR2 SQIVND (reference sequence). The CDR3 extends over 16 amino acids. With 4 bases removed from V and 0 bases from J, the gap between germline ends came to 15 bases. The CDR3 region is CASSNRQKSYQETQYF. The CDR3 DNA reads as TGTGCCAGTAGTAATCGACAGAAATCGTACCAAGAGACCCAGTACTTC.

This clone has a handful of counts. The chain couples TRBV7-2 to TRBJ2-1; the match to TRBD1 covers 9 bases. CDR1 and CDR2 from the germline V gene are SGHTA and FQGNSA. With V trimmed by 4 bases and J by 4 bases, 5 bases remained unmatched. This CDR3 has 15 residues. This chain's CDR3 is CASSSRTGEYNEQFF. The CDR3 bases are TGTGCCAGCAGCTCTAGGACAGGGGAGTACAATGAGCAGTTCTTC.

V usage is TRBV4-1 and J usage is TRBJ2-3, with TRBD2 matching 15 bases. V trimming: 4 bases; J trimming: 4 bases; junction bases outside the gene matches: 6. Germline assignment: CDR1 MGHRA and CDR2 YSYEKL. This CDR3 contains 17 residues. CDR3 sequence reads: CASSLGLAGGPADTQYF. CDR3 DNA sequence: TGCGCCAGCAGCCTCGGACTAGCGGGGGGGCCGGCAGATACGCAGTATTTT.

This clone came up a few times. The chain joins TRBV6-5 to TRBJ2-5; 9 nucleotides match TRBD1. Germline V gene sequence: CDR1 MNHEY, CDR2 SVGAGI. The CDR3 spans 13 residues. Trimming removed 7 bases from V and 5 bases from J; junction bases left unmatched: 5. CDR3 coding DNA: TGTGCCAGCAAAACAGGGGGCCGGGAGACCCAGTACTTC. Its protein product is CASKTGGRETQYF.

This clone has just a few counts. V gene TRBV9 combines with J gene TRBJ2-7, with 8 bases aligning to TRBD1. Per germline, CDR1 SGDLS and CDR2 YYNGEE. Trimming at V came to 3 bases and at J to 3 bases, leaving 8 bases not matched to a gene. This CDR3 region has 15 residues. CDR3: CASSAQGAAHYEQYF. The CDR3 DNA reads TGTGCCAGCAGCGCCCAGGGGGCTGCCCACTACGAGCAGTACTTC. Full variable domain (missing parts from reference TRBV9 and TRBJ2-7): DSGVTQTPKHLITATGQRVTLRCSPRSGDLSVYWYQQSLDQGLQFLIQYYNGEERAKGNILERFSAQQFPDLHSELNLSSLELGDSALYFCASSAQGAAHYEQYFGPGTRLTVT.

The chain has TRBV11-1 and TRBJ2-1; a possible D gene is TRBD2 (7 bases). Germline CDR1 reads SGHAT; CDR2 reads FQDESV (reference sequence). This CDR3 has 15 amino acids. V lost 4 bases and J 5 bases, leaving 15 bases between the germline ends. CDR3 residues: CASSSLRGRDNEQFF. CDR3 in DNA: TGTGCCAGCAGCTCCCTAAGGGGGAGGGACAATGAGCAGTTCTTC.

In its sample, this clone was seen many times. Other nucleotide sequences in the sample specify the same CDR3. CDR3 in amino acids: CATSRDRGREQYF. As DNA, the CDR3 is TGTGCCACCAGCAGAGACAGGGGGAGGGAGCAGTACTTC. The V and J genes are TRBV15 and TRBJ2-7, with D perhaps matching TRBD1 (7 bases). Germline V gives CDR1 LNHNV, CDR2 YYDKDF (reference sequence). The V gene lost 0 bases and the J gene lost 7 bases, with 10 bases spanning the gap. The CDR3 is made up of 13 amino acids.

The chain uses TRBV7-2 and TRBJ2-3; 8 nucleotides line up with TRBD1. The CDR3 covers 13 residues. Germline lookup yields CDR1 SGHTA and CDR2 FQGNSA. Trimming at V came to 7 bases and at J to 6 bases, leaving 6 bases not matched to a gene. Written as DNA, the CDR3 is TGTGCCAGCACCTTCAACAGGGGGGATACGCAGTATTTT. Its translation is CASTFNRGDTQYF.

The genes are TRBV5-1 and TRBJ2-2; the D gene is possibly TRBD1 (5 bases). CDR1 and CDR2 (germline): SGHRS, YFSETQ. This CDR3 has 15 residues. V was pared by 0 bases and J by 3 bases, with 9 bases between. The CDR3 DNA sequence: TGCGCCAGCAGCTTGGAACAGGTGTACACCGGGGAGCTGTTTTTT. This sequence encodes CASSLEQVYTGELFF.

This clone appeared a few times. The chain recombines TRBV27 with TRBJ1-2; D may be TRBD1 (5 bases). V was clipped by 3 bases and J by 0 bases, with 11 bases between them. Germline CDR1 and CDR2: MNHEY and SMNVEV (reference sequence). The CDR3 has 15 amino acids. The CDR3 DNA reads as TGTGCCAGCAGTTTTAGACAGTCGACTAACTATGGCTACACCTTC. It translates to CASSFRQSTNYGYTF.

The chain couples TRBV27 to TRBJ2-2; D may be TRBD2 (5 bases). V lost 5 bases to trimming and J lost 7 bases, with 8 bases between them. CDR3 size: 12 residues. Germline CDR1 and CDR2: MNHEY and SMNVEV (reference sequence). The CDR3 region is CASSTRFGELFF. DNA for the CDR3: TGTGCCAGCAGTACTAGGTTCGGGGAGCTGTTTTTT.